Listed here is a single T cell receptor (beta chain). The protocol was immunoSEQ multiplex PCR, while the TCRdb copy is restricted to in-frame clones and leaves out a portion. The data hold 110,000 to 150,000 clones, with about 82% observed a single time. This entry comes from a study of blood T cell repertoires in COVID-19. The CDR3 contains 12 residues. V lost 6 bases, J lost 0 bases, and 5 bases lay in between. The rearrangement links TRBV12-3 or TRBV12-4 to TRBJ1-1, with D possibly being TRBD1 (5 bases). What was sequenced was peripheral blood. The origin of this receptor is a man aged 45-65 years with acute or convalescent COVID-19. This CDR3 is CASSRVNTEAFF. CDR3 DNA sequence: TGTGCCAGCAGCAGGGTGAACACTGAAGCTTTCTTT.